Described below is a single TCR beta chain sequence and its context. Here immunoSEQ multiplex PCR was the method, and the copy in TCRdb shows in-frame clones only, minus some. The top ten hold more than 2.5% of the sample, which has around 130,000 clones, 88% seen once. After removal of 4 bases from V and 7 bases from J, the junction contained 6 bases not matched to a gene. CDR3 size: 15 residues. Germline CDR1 and CDR2: SGHRS and YFSETQ. This entry belongs to a study of blood T cell repertoires in COVID-19. Sequencing was carried out using peripheral blood. V and J are TRBV5-1 and TRBJ2-1, with TRBD1 identical over 12 bases. The receptor was isolated from a human donor with COVID-19, enrolled during active disease. The donor label of this sample is uncertain. CDR3 loop: CASSAGQGAKNEQFF. The CDR3 DNA sequence: TGCGCCAGCAGCGCGGGACAGGGGGCGAAAAATGAGCAGTTCTTC.